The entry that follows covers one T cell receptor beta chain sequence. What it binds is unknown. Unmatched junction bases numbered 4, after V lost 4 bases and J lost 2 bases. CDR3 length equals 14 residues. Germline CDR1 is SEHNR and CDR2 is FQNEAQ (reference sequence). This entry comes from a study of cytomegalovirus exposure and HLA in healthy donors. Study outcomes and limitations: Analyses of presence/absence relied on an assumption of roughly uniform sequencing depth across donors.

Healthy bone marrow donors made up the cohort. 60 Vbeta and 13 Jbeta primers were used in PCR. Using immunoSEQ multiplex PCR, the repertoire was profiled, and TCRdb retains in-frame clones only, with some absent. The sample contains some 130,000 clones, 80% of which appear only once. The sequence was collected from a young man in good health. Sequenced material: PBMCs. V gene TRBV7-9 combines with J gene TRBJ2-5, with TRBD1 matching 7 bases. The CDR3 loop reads CASSSTGAQETQYF. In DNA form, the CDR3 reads TGTGCCAGCAGCTCAACAGGGGCGCAAGAGACCCAGTACTTC.